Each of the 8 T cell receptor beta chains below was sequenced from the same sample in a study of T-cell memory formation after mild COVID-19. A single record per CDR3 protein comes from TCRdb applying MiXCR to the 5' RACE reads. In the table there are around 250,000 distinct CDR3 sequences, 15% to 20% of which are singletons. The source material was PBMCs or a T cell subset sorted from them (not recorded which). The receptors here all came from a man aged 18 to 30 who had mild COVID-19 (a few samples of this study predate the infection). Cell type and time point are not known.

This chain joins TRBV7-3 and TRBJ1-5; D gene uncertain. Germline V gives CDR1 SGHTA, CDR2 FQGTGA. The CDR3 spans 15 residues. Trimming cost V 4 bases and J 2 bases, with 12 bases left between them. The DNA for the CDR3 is TGTGCCAGCAGCTCCCAATCGACGGGCAATCAGCCCCAGCATTTT. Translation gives CASSSQSTGNQPQHF.

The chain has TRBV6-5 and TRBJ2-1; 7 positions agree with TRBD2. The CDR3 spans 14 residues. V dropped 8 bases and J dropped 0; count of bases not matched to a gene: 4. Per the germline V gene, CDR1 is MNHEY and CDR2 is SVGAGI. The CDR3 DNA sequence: TGTGCCAGCGCGGGACTAAGCTCCTACAATGAGCAGTTCTTC. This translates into CASAGLSSYNEQFF.

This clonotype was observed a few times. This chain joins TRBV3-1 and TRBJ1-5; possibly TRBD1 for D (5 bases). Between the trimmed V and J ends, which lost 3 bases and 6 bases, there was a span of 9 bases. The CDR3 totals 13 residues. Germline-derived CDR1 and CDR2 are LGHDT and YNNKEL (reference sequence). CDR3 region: CASSQGGIQPQHF. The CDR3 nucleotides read TGTGCCAGCAGCCAGGGGGGAATTCAGCCCCAGCATTTT.

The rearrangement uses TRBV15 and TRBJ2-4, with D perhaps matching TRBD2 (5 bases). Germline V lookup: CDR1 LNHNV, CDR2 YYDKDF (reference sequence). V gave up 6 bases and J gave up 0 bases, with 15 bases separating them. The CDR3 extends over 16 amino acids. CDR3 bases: TGTGCCACCAGTCCAGAGAGGGCCCTAGCCAAAAACATTCAGTACTTC. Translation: CATSPERALAKNIQYF.

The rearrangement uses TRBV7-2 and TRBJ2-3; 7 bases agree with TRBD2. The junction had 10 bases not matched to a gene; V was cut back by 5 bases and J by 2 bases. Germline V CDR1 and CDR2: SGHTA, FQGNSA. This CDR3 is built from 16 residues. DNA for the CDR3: TGTGCCAGCAGCCTCGGGGGAGGGACTCCCACAGATACGCAGTATTTT. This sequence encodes CASSLGGGTPTDTQYF.

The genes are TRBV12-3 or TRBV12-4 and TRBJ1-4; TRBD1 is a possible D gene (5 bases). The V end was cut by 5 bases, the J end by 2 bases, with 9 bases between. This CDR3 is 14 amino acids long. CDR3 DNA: TGTGCCAGCAGTGAAGGGGTTACTAATGAAAAACTGTTTTTT. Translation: CASSEGVTNEKLFF.

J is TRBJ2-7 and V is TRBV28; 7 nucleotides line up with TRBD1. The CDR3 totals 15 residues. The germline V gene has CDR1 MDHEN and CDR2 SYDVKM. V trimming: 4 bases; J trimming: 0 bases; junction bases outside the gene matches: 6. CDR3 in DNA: TGTGCCAGCAGTTATACAGGGGCGAGCTCCTACGAGCAGTACGTC. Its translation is CASSYTGASSYEQYV.

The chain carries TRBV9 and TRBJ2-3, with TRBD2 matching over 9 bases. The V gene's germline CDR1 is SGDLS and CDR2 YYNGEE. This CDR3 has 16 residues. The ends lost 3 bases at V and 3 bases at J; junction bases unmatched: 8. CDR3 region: CASSEGQAGGTDTQYF. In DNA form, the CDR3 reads TGTGCCAGCAGCGAGGGACAAGCGGGGGGAACAGATACGCAGTATTTT.